This TCR beta chain was identified in a study of T cells after yellow fever vaccination. Notes on the study in general: Abundant bulk-population clonotypes could contaminate the FACS-sorted repertoires. Although most clonotypes did not, a small share appeared in both CD4 and CD8 compartments.

CDR1 SGHTA and CDR2 FQGNSA come from the germline V gene. V was clipped by 5 bases and J by 6 bases; unmatched bases: 9. The CDR3 spans 15 residues. This clonotype was seen ten or more times. What it binds is not known. Template switching with 5'RACE generated the TCR cDNA and added a universal primer site and UMIs. TCRdb used MiXCR to reprocess the 5' RACE reads, holding one entry per CDR3 protein. Among almost 70,000 distinct CDR3 sequences listed, approximately 5% were seen once. This chain joins TRBV7-2 and TRBJ2-3, with 9 bases identical to TRBD2. The origin of this receptor is a young man who received the YFV17D yellow fever vaccine. This specimen was CD4+ T cells sorted from PBMCs, taken roughly 14 days after the first yellow fever vaccination. Here the CDR3 DNA reads TGTGCCAGCAGCCTAAAGCGGGGGGATTTGGATACGCAGTATTTT. Its protein is CASSLKRGDLDTQYF.